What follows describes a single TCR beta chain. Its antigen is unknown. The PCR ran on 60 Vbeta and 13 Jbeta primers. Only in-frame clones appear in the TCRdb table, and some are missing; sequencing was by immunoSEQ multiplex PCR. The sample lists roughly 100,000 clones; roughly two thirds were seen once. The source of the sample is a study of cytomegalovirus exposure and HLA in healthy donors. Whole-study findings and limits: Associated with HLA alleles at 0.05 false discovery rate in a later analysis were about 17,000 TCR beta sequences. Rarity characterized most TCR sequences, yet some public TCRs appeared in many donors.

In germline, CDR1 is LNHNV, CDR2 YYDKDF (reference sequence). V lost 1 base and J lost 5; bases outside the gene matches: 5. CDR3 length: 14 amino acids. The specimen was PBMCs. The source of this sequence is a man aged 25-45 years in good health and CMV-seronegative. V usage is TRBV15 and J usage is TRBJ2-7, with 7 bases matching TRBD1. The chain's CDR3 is CATSRGTGEHEQYF. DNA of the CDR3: TGTGCCACCAGCAGAGGAACAGGGGAGCACGAGCAGTACTTC.